This TCR beta chain derives from a study of CD8 T cells in ankylosing spondylitis. Study-wide results and caveats: There was a TCR beta motif, made of roughly eight highly homologous variants, that appeared characteristic of ankylosing spondylitis blood. According to the report, clones linked to the disease were significantly enriched in matched synovial fluid samples taken from ankylosing spondylitis patients.

TCRdb used MiXCR to reprocess the 5' RACE reads, holding one entry per CDR3 protein. The sample has 220,000 or so distinct CDR3 sequences; about 17% are singletons. Comment on this clonotype: What it binds is unknown. One junction end does not reproduce the germline sequence, and a read error may be involved.

The material sequenced was blood, either unsorted or a sorted T cell fraction (not recorded which). The origin of this receptor is a male donor with ankylosing spondylitis.

The CDR3 DNA follows: TGTGCCAGCAGTACGCTTAGGACTCCGACCGGGGAGCTGTGTTTT. It is translated as CASSTLRTPTGELCF. This chain links TRBV12-3 or TRBV12-4 with TRBJ2-2; perhaps TRBD2 as D (5 bases). This CDR3 contains 15 residues.